This T cell receptor beta chain originates from a study of T cell clonotyping in hematopoietic cell transplantation. Study-wide results and caveats: Broader posttransplant TCR repertoire diversity was predicted by graft donor and pretransplant recipient Inverse Simpson Index values. No sorting was done, leaving CD4 and CD8 contributions mixed. Pathologically expanded recipient clonotypes increased progressively from day 30 to day 180 as diversity fell.

This clone was counted a few times. Its antigen remains unknown. Blood collection times were about day -28 and days 30, 100, 180 posttransplant. Germline assignment: CDR1 SGHAT and CDR2 FQNNGV. CDR3 length: 15 amino acids. V lost 3 bases and J lost 2, with 11 bases in between. The table came from immunoSEQ multiplex PCR; TCRdb's copy has only in-frame clones and leaves some out. The sample has roughly 3,000 clones; over 60% are singletons. Sequencing was performed on peripheral blood mononuclear cells, taken 30 days after allogeneic stem cell transplant. This chain joins TRBV11-2 and TRBJ1-3; possibly TRBD1 for D (6 bases). The TCR comes from a female patient aged 25-39 years who had an allogeneic stem cell transplant, so T cells may come from the graft donor. Some clones in this sample may be carry-over from other donors' samples. The CDR3 bases are TGTGCCAGCAGCTTCAGGACAGTAACTGGAAACACCATATATTTT. Residues: CASSFRTVTGNTIYF. The full variable domain, in which reference TRBV11-2 and TRBJ1-3 provide the parts outside the CDR3, is EAGVAQSPRYKIIEKRQSVAFWCNPISGHATLYWYQQILGQGPKLLIQFQNNGVVDDSQLPKDRFSAERLKGVDSTLKIQPAKLEDSAVYLCASSFRTVTGNTIYFGEGSWLTVV.